The 23 T cell receptor beta chains in this list originate from one sample, sequenced in a study of blood T cell repertoires in COVID-19. Sequencing was performed with immunoSEQ multiplex PCR; in TCRdb, only in-frame clones are kept and a portion is missing. The sample has 310,000 or so clones, roughly 90% seen once. Material: PBMCs or T cells enriched from blood (not recorded which). The receptors were gathered from a woman aged 18 to 35 with acute COVID-19.

V usage is TRBV29-1 and J usage is TRBJ1-2; 9 bases are a match to TRBD1. Germline CDR1 SQVTM, CDR2 ANQGSEA. With 6 bases clipped from V and 5 bases from J, the junction kept 16 bases outside the gene matches. CDR3 length equals 16 residues. Here the CDR3 DNA reads TGCAGCGTAGAGACCGGGACAGGGATCGGGGGGTATGGCTACACCTTC. This translates into CSVETGTGIGGYGYTF.

The chain links TRBV9 to TRBJ1-5; D perhaps matches TRBD1 (6 bases). This CDR3 has 16 amino acids. CDR1 is SGDLS and CDR2 is YYNGEE in the germline V gene. The V end lost 1 base, the J end lost 0 bases, and 11 bases lay between the germline ends. CDR3 sequence (DNA): TGTGCCAGCAGCGTATACAGGGTTCATAGCAATCAGCCCCAGCATTTT. Its translation: CASSVYRVHSNQPQHF.

The J gene is TRBJ2-1, the V gene TRBV7-9; D is undetermined. Germline V gives CDR1 SEHNR, CDR2 FQNEAQ (reference sequence). V gave up 0 bases and J gave up 3 bases, with 6 bases separating them. This CDR3 is built from 14 residues. This CDR3 reads CASSLAAVYNEQFF. DNA of the CDR3: TGTGCCAGCAGCTTAGCGGCAGTCTACAATGAGCAGTTCTTC.

The chain carries TRBV11-3 and TRBJ1-1; no clear D gene. CDR1 and CDR2 from the germline V gene are SGHNT and YENEEA. V gave up 2 bases and J gave up 7 bases, with 5 bases separating them. This CDR3 is built from 11 residues. The CDR3 nucleotides read TGTGCCAGCAGCTTAACGGGTGAAGCTTTCTTT. Residues: CASSLTGEAFF. The variable domain in full, with the rest retrieved from reference TRBV11-3 and TRBJ1-1, is EAGVVQSPRYKIIEKKQPVAFWCNPISGHNTLYWYLQNLGQGPELLIRYENEEAVDDSQLPKDRFSAERLKGVDSTLKIQPAELGDSAVYLCASSLTGEAFFGQGTRLTVV.

This clone was detected only once. This chain connects TRBV6-4 to TRBJ1-5; unclear D gene. Looked up from germline, CDR1 is MRHNA and CDR2 is SNTAGT. This CDR3 is 15 amino acids long. V was clipped by 2 bases and J by 0 bases, with 8 bases between them. The CDR3 nucleotides are TGTGCCAGCAGTGACCCCCCCCATAGCAATCAGCCCCAGCATTTT. Protein: CASSDPPHSNQPQHF.

The rearrangement joins TRBV7-6 to TRBJ1-2; 9 bases align to TRBD1. Germline lookup yields CDR1 SGHVS and CDR2 FNYEAQ. This CDR3 comprises 16 residues. J was trimmed by 3 bases and V by 5 bases; bases with no gene match: 10. The DNA for the CDR3 is TGTGCCAGCAGCGCCACAGGGGGCAGGGACGACTATGGCTACACCTTC. This encodes CASSATGGRDDYGYTF.

The V call is TRBV9, the J call TRBJ2-2; possibly TRBD1 for D (6 bases). V gave up 1 base and J gave up 3 bases, with 22 bases separating them. Germline V gene lookup returns CDR1 SGDLS and CDR2 YYNGEE. The CDR3 extends over 19 amino acids. The CDR3: CASSVLVREPGVDTGELFF. DNA of the CDR3: TGTGCCAGCAGCGTATTGGTCCGAGAGCCAGGGGTGGACACCGGGGAGCTGTTTTTT.

The chain couples TRBV4-3 to TRBJ2-7; 10 bases align to TRBD2. Germline CDR1 reads LGHNA; CDR2 reads YSLEER. The V gene end was trimmed by 0 bases and the J gene end by 6 bases; junction bases not matched to a gene: 11. CDR3 size: 17 residues. CDR3 nucleotides: TGCGCCAGCAGCCAAGAACAGGGACTAGCGAAACGGGGCGAGCAGTACTTC. Protein product: CASSQEQGLAKRGEQYF.

This chain connects TRBV7-9 to TRBJ2-5; 9 bases map to TRBD2. Unmatched junction bases numbered 8, after V lost 1 base and J lost 5 bases. From germline, CDR1 is SEHNR and CDR2 FQNEAQ (reference sequence). The CDR3 sequence is 16 residues long. CDR3 residues: CASSLGAGGSGETQYF. For the CDR3, the DNA is TGTGCCAGCAGCTTAGGAGCGGGAGGTTCAGGGGAGACCCAGTACTTC.

The chain uses TRBV4-3 and TRBJ2-7; D gene uncertain. V shed 0 bases and J shed 4 bases, with 13 bases lying between them. Germline V gene sequence: CDR1 LGHNA, CDR2 YSLEER. This CDR3 is built from 15 residues. In DNA, the CDR3 is TGCGCCAGCAGCCAAGAGTCACCCGGCGGATACGAGCAGTACTTC. Its translation: CASSQESPGGYEQYF.

The table lists this clone with a few counts. This chain joins TRBV5-8 and TRBJ1-1; 9 bases fit TRBD1. In germline, CDR1 is SGHTS, CDR2 YDEGEE. Germline trimming cut 1 base from V and 5 bases from J; bases unmatched to any gene: 6. The CDR3 covers 15 residues. CDR3 residues: CASSLTGGGRTEAFF. DNA for the CDR3: TGTGCCAGCAGCTTGACAGGGGGCGGTCGGACTGAAGCTTTCTTT. Looking up the rest from reference TRBV5-8 and TRBJ1-1 gives the full variable domain: EAGVTQSPTHLIKTRGQQATLRCSPISGHTSVYWYQQALGLGLQFLLWYDEGEERNRGNFPPRFSGRQFPNYSSELNVNALELEDSALYLCASSLTGGGRTEAFFGQGTRLTVV.

The chain employs TRBV6-2 or TRBV6-3 and TRBJ1-4; TRBD1 agrees at 7 bases. Per the germline V gene, CDR1 is MNHEY and CDR2 is SVGEGT. The CDR3 totals 18 residues. The J segment lost 0 bases and the V segment lost 6 bases, leaving 13 bases of the junction unmatched. For the CDR3, the DNA is TGTGCCAGCAGCTCCTATCGGACAGGTTCTTCAACTAATGAAAAACTGTTTTTT. It yields the protein CASSSYRTGSSTNEKLFF.

In its sample, this clone was seen a few times. The chain recombines TRBV30 with TRBJ1-4; 8 bases line up with TRBD1. Germline trimming cut 4 bases from V and 4 bases from J; bases unmatched to any gene: 5. This CDR3 spans 14 amino acids. CDR1 GTSNPN and CDR2 SVGIG come from the germline V gene (reference sequence). In nucleotides, the CDR3 is TGTGCCTGGAAGACAGGGGAAGTTAATGAAAAACTGTTTTTT. It codes for CAWKTGEVNEKLFF.

The V gene is TRBV6-4, the J gene TRBJ2-1; 7 nucleotides align to TRBD2. CDR1 and CDR2 (germline): MRHNA, SNTAGT. CDR3 length equals 15 residues. The V segment lost 2 bases and the J segment 7 bases; nucleotides outside the gene matches: 8. The chain's CDR3 is CASSDDAGASNEQFF. CDR3 bases: TGTGCCAGCAGTGACGACGCGGGAGCTTCAAATGAGCAGTTCTTC.

The chain links TRBV11-2 to TRBJ2-3, with a possible D match to TRBD2 (6 bases). The CDR3 is 18 amino acids. Trimming left V 3 bases short and J 2 bases short, with 21 bases between. Germline CDR1 SGHAT, CDR2 FQNNGV. The CDR3 spells CASSFGWVGGIDTDTQYF. In nucleotides, the CDR3 is TGTGCCAGCAGCTTCGGGTGGGTTGGCGGGATCGACACAGATACGCAGTATTTT.

J is TRBJ2-7 and V is TRBV21-1; the D call of TRBD2 is as the table states it, not checked on the DNA. TRBV21-1 is noted as a pseudogene. There are 14 residues in the CDR3. CDR3 protein: CASTVEGGVYEQYF. The CDR3 DNA sequence: TGTGCCAGCACCGTGGAGGGAGGGGTCTACGAGCAGTACTTC.

The CDR3 region is CASSIGSGSTGEGDTQYF. CDR3 nucleotide sequence: TGTGCCAGTAGTATAGGAAGCGGGAGTACTGGTGAGGGAGATACGCAGTATTTT. The J gene is TRBJ2-3, the V gene TRBV19; 8 nucleotides agree with TRBD2. The CDR3 has 18 residues. Germline CDR1 reads LNHDA; CDR2 reads SQIVND (reference sequence). The V and J ends lost 1 base and 5 bases, in that order; junction bases with no gene match: 14.

The V and J genes are TRBV7-3 and TRBJ2-2; TRBD1 might be the D (5 bases). The V end lost 5 bases, the J end lost 2 bases, and 15 bases lay between the germline ends. The CDR3 sequence is 16 residues long. The germline gives CDR1 SGHTA, CDR2 FQGTGA. The CDR3 nucleotides read TGTGCCAGCAGCACCTCAGACAGAACAAACACCGGGGAGCTGTTTTTT. Residues: CASSTSDRTNTGELFF.

This clone appeared a single time. This sequence joins TRBV30 and TRBJ2-7; TRBD2 agrees at 8 bases. V was clipped by 5 bases and J by 6 bases; unmatched bases: 6. Germline CDR1 GTSNPN, CDR2 SVGIG (reference sequence). The CDR3 covers 12 residues. The CDR3 region is CAWDREGFEQYF. The CDR3 coding sequence is TGTGCCTGGGATCGGGAGGGCTTCGAGCAGTACTTC.

V usage is TRBV28 and J usage is TRBJ2-1, with D uncertain. V was shortened by 6 bases and J by 1 base, with 13 bases between the two germline ends. This CDR3 has 15 residues. The germline gives CDR1 MDHEN, CDR2 SYDVKM. CDR3 amino acids: CASRRSQASYNEQFF. The CDR3 DNA follows: TGTGCCAGCAGGCGATCTCAGGCTTCCTACAATGAGCAGTTCTTC.

V is TRBV5-4 and J is TRBJ1-1, with no clear D. The germline V gene encodes CDR1 SGHNT and CDR2 YYREEE (reference sequence). V shed 4 bases and J shed 5 bases, with 15 bases lying between them. The CDR3 is made up of 14 amino acids. The CDR3 sequence is CASSGRGLGTEAFF. Written as DNA, the CDR3 is TGTGCCAGCAGCGGTCGGGGTCTGGGGACTGAAGCTTTCTTT.

This rearrangement joins TRBV7-3 to TRBJ2-5; 9 bases are a match to TRBD1. J lost 5 bases, V lost 1 base, and 5 bases had no gene match. CDR3 length: 15 amino acids. CDR1 SGHTA and CDR2 FQGTGA come from the germline V gene. CDR3 bases: TGTGCCAGCAGCTTAAGGGCCGGGACAGGGGAGACCCAGTACTTC. It specifies CASSLRAGTGETQYF.

The chain employs TRBV30 and TRBJ2-5, with TRBD2 matching 9 bases. V gave up 2 bases and J gave up 4 bases; unmatched junction bases: 11. Per the germline V gene, CDR1 is GTSNPN and CDR2 is SVGIG (reference sequence). This CDR3 region has 16 residues. Here the CDR3 reads CAWSSLGREGRETQYF. The CDR3 DNA is TGTGCCTGGAGTTCTTTGGGGCGGGAGGGGCGAGAGACCCAGTACTTC.